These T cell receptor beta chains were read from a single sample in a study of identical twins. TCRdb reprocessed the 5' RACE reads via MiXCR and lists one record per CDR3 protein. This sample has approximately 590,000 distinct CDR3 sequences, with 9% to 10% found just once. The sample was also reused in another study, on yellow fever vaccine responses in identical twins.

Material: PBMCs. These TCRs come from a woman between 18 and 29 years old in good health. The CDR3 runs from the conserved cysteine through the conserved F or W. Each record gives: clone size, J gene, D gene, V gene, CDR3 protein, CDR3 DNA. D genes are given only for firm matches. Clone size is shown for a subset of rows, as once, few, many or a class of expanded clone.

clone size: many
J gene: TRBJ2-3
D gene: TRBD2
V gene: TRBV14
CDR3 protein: CASSQTRAGKDTQYF
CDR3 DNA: TGTGCCAGCAGCCAAACACGAGCGGGGAAGGATACGCAGTATTTT

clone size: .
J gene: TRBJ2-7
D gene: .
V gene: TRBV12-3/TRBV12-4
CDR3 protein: CASSDTQAGQYF
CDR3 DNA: TGTGCCAGCAGTGATACCCAAGCGGGGCAGTACTTC

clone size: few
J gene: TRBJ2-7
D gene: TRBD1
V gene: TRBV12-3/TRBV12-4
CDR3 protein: CASTTGTGGSSYEQYF
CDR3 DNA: TGTGCCAGCACGACCGGCACAGGGGGTTCCTCCTACGAGCAGTACTTC

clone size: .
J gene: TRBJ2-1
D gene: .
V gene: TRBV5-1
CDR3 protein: CASSLVNVQFF
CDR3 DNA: TGCGCCAGCAGCCTGGTGAATGTGCAGTTCTTC

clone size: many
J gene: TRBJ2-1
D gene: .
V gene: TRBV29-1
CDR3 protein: CSVSDSSYNEQFF
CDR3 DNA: TGCAGCGTCTCGGACAGCTCCTACAATGAGCAGTTCTTC

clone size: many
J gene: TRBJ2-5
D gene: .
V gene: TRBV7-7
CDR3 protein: CASSLDREAFQQETQYF
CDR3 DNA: TGTGCTAGCAGCTTAGACCGTGAGGCCTTCCAACAAGAGACCCAGTACTTC

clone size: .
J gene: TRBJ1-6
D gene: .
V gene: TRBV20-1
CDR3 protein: CSASMGLDNSPLHF
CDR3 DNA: TGCAGTGCTAGCATGGGACTAGATAATTCACCCCTCCACTTT

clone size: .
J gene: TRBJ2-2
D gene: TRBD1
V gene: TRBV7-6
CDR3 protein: CASSLAGQGTGELFF
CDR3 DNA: TGTGCCAGCAGCTTAGCTGGACAGGGCACCGGGGAGCTGTTTTTT

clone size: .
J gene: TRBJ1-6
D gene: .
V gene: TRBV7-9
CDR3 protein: CASSPENSPLHF
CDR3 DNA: TGTGCCAGCAGTCCCGAGAATTCACCCCTCCACTTT

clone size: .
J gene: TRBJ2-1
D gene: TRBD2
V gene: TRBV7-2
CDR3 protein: CASSSEISGSWYNEQFF
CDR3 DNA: TGTGCCAGCAGCTCGGAGATTAGCGGGAGTTGGTACAATGAGCAGTTCTTC

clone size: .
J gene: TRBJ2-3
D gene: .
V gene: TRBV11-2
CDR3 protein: CASSLGGRSSTDTQYF
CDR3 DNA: TGTGCCAGCAGCTTAGGGGGACGGTCTAGCACAGATACGCAGTATTTT

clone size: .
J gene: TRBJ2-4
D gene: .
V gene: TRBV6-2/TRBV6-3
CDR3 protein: CASNTRRDPEAGNIQYF
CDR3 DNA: TGTGCCAGCAATACACGCCGGGACCCTGAGGCCGGGAACATTCAGTACTTC

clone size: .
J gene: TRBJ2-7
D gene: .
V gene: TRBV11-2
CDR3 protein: CASSLWGTNPSYEQYF
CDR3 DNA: TGTGCCAGCAGCTTATGGGGCACTAATCCTTCCTACGAGCAGTACTTC

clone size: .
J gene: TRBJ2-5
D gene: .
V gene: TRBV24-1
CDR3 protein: CATSDQFTVGRETQYF
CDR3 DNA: TGTGCCACCAGTGATCAATTCACAGTCGGGCGAGAGACCCAGTACTTC

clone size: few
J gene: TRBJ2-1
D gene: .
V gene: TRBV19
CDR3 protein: CASTPRRFASYNEQFF
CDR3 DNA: TGTGCCAGTACCCCAAGGCGGTTCGCATCCTACAATGAGCAGTTCTTC

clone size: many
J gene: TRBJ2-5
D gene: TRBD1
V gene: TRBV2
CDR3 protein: CASRPQGAPEETQYF
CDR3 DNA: TGTGCCAGCAGACCACAGGGGGCTCCGGAAGAGACCCAGTACTTC

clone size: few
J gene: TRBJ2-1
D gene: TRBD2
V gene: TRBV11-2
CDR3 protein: CASSIFPSGSSYNEQFF
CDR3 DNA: TGTGCCAGCAGCATCTTTCCTAGCGGAAGCTCCTACAATGAGCAGTTCTTC

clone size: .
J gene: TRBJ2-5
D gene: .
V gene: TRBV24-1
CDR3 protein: CATSDIGQPQETQYF
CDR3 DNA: TGTGCCACCAGTGATATAGGACAGCCCCAAGAGACCCAGTACTTC

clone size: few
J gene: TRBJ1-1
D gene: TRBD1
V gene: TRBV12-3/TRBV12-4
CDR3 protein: CASRGSGQLSNTEAFF
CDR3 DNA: TGTGCCAGCAGGGGGTCGGGACAGCTATCGAACACTGAAGCTTTCTTT

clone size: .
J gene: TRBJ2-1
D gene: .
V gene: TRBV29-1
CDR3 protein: CSVVGLAAGYNEQFF
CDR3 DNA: TGCAGCGTTGTTGGGCTGGCAGCCGGATACAATGAGCAGTTCTTC

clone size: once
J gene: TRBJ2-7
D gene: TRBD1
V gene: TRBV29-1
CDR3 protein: CSGKGQGNEQYF
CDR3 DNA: TGCAGCGGAAAAGGACAGGGGAACGAGCAGTACTTC

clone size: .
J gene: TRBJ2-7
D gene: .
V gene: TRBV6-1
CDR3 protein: CASTPDRYPYEQYF
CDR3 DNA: TGTGCCAGCACCCCTGACAGGTACCCCTACGAGCAGTACTTC

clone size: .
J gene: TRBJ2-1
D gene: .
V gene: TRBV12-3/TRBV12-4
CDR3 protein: CASIPGGRTRSYNEQFF
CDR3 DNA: TGTGCCAGCATCCCAGGGGGCCGGACTAGATCTTACAATGAGCAGTTCTTC

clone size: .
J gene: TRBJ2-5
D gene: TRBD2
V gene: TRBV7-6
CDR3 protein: CASSSSPGGIQETQYF
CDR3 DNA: TGTGCCAGCAGCTCTTCCCCGGGGGGAATACAAGAGACCCAGTACTTC

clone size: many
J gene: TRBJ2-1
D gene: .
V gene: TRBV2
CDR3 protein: CASSERGGYNEQFF
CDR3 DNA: TGTGCCAGCAGTGAAAGAGGGGGCTACAATGAGCAGTTCTTC

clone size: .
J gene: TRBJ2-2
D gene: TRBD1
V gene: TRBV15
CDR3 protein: CATNRGLNTGELFF
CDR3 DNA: TGTGCCACAAACAGGGGTCTGAACACCGGGGAGCTGTTTTTT

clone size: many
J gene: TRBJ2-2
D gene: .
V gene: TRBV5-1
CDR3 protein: CASRYAGANTGELFF
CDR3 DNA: TGCGCCAGCAGATATGCAGGGGCGAACACCGGGGAGCTGTTTTTT

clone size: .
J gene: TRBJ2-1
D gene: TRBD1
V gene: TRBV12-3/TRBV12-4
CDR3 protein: CGSSFFGTAEQFF
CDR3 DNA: TGTGGCAGCAGTTTTTTCGGGACAGCCGAGCAGTTCTTC

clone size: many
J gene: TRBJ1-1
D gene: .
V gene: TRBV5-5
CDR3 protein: CASRRDLNTEAFF
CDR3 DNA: TGTGCCAGCAGAAGGGACCTGAACACTGAAGCTTTCTTT

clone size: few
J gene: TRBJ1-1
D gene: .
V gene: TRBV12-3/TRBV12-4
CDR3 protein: CASTHTITQPNTEAFF
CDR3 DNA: TGTGCCAGCACCCATACGATAACGCAGCCGAACACTGAAGCTTTCTTT

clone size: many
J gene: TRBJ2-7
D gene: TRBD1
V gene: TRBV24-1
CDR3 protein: CATSVDRGSGSYEQYF
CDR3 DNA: TGTGCCACCAGTGTCGACAGGGGGTCGGGCTCCTACGAGCAGTACTTC

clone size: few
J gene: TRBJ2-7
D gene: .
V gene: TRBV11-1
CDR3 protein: CASSLASRHEQYF
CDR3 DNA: TGTGCCAGCAGCTTAGCGTCCCGTCACGAGCAGTACTTC

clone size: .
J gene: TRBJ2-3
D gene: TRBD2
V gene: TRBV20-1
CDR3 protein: CSAWGRGGAGDTQYF
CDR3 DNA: TGCAGTGCTTGGGGGCGGGGGGGCGCCGGAGATACGCAGTATTTT

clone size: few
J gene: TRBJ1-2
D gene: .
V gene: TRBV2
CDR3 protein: CASQRTGQGGYTF
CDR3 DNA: TGTGCCAGCCAAAGAACGGGCCAGGGCGGCTACACCTTC

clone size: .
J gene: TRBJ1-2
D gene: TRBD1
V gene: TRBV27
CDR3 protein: CASGGGTGSGYTF
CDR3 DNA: TGTGCCAGCGGGGGGGGGACAGGGAGCGGCTACACCTTC

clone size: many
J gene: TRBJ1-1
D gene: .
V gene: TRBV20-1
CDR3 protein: CSAPDRNTEAFF
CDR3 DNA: TGCAGTGCTCCTGACAGGAACACTGAAGCTTTCTTT

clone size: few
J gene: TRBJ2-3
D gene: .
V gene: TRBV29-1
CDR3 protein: CSVVGGAGTDTQYF
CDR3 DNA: TGCAGCGTTGTAGGGGGGGCAGGCACAGATACGCAGTATTTT

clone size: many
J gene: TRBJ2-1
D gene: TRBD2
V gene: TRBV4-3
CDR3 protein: CASSQEAAGGYNEQFF
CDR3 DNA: TGCGCCAGCAGCCAAGAGGCAGCGGGAGGCTACAATGAGCAGTTCTTC